The clone carrying this TCR beta chain appeared once. The data originate from a study of blood T cell repertoires in COVID-19. In the study overall: COVID-19 samples, acute and convalescent, were from the United States, Italy and Spain. PBMCs, B-cell-depleted T cells, or T cells were the source of the cDNA or gDNA that made up the material.

In the source study's methods: Researchers report that nucleated cell counts were estimated from reference gene primer amplification. Data came from immunoSEQ multiplex PCR; TCRdb stores just in-frame clones and leaves some out. V and J calls and clone size are those listed in that table; D and trimming were worked out from the DNA. The repertoire consists of about 58,000 clones, with approximately 75% occurring once and the leading ten covering 25% to 40%. From germline, CDR1 is DFQATT and CDR2 SNEGSKA (reference sequence). The CDR3 covers 15 residues. J gave up 3 bases and V 3 bases, and 8 bases lay outside the gene matches. Those enrolled in Seattle joined during active infection and were followed longitudinally afterward.

The chain is built from TRBV20-1 and TRBJ2-7, with TRBD1 matching 10 bases. The sequenced sample consisted of peripheral blood. This clonotype was sampled from a man aged 55 to 70 with COVID-19, enrolled during active disease. CDR3 coding DNA: TGCAGTGCTAGTGACCGGGACAGGGGATACTACGAGCAGTACTTC. It translates to CSASDRDRGYYEQYF.